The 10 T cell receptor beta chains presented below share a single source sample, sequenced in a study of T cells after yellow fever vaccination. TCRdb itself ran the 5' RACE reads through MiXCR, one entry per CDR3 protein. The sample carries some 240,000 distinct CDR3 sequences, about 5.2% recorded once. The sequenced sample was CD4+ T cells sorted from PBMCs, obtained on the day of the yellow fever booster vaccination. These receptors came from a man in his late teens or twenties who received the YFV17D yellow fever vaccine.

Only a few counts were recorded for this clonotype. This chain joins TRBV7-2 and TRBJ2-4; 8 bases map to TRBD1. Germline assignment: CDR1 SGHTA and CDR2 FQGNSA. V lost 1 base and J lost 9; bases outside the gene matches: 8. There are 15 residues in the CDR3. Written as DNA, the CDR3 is TGTGCCAGCAGCTTAGGTGGACAGGGTCGGGTCATTCAGTACTTC. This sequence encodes CASSLGGQGRVIQYF. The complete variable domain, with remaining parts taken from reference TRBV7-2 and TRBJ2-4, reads GAGVSQSPSNKVTEKGKDVELRCDPISGHTALYWYRQSLGQGLEFLIYFQGNSAPDKSGLPSDRFSAERTGGSVSTLTIQRTQQEDSAVYLCASSLGGQGRVIQYFGAGTRLSVL.

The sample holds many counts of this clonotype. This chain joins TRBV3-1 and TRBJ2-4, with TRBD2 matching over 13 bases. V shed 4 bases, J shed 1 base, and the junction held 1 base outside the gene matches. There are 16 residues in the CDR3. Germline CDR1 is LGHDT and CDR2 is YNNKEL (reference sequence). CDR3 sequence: CASSPTSGGAKNIQYF. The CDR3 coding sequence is TGTGCCAGCAGCCCGACTAGCGGGGGGGCCAAAAACATTCAGTACTTC.

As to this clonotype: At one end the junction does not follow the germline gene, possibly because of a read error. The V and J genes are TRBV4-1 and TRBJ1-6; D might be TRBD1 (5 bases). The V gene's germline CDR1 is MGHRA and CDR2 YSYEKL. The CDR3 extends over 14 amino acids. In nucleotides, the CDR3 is TGCGCCAGCAGCTTGACAGCCATTAGTTCACCCCTCCAGTTT. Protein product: CASSLTAISSPLQF.

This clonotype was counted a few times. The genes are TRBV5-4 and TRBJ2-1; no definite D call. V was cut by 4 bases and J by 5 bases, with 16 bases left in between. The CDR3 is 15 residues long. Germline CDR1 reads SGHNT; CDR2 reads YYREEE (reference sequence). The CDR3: CASSLTGHEDNEQFF. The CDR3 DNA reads TGTGCCAGCAGCCTGACTGGGCACGAAGACAATGAGCAGTTCTTC.

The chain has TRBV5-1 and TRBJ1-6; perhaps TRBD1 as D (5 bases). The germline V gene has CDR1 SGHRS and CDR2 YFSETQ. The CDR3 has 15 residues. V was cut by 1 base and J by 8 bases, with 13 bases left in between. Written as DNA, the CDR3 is TGCGCCAGCAGCTTGACAGGCGCGTTCGATTCACCCCTCCACTTT. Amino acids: CASSLTGAFDSPLHF.

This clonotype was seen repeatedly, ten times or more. Here the CDR3 DNA reads TGTGCCAGCAGCGGACTAGCGTTGAACACCGGGGAGCTGTTTTTT. This sequence encodes CASSGLALNTGELFF. This chain joins TRBV9 and TRBJ2-2; 8 bases are a match to TRBD2. V trimming: 3 bases; J trimming: 1 base; junction bases outside the gene matches: 2. CDR3 length: 15 amino acids. Germline assignment: CDR1 SGDLS and CDR2 YYNGEE. Complete variable domain (other parts from reference TRBV9 and TRBJ2-2): DSGVTQTPKHLITATGQRVTLRCSPRSGDLSVYWYQQSLDQGLQFLIQYYNGEERAKGNILERFSAQQFPDLHSELNLSSLELGDSALYFCASSGLALNTGELFFGEGSRLTVL.

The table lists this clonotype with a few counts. The CDR3 reads CASSPTSGGGGTQYF. The CDR3 nucleotides are TGTGCCAGCAGCCCGACTAGCGGGGGAGGTGGGACCCAGTACTTC. The chain carries TRBV7-2 and TRBJ2-5, with 12 nucleotides matching TRBD2. J lost 7 bases, V lost 5 bases, and 8 bases had no gene match. The V gene's germline CDR1 is SGHTA and CDR2 FQGNSA. CDR3 length equals 15 residues.

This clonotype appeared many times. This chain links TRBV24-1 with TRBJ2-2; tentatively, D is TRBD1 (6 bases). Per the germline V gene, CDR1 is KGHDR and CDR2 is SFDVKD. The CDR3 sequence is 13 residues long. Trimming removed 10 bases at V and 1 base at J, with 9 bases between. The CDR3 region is CATRGQNTGELFF. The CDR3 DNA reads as TGTGCCACGAGGGGACAGAACACCGGGGAGCTGTTTTTT.

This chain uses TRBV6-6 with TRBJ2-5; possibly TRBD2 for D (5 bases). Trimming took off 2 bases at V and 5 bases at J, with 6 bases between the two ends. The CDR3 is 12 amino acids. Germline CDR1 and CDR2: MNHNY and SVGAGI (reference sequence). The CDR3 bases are TGTGCCAGCAGTTACCAGCGGGAGACCCAGTACTTC. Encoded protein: CASSYQRETQYF.

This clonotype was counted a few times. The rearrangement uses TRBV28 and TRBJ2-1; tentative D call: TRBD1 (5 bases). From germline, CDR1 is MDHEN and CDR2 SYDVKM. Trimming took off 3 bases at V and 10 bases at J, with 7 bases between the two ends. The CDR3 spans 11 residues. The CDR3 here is CASSFREEQFF. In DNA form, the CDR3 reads TGTGCCAGCAGTTTCAGGGAAGAGCAGTTCTTC. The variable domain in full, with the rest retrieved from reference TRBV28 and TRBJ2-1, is DVKVTQSSRYLVKRTGEKVFLECVQDMDHENMFWYRQDPGLGLRLIYFSYDVKMKEKGDIPEGYSVSREKKERFSLILESASTNQTSMYLCASSFREEQFFGPGTRLTVL.